This passage covers 15 T cell receptor beta chains from one sample sequenced in a study of PD-L1 blockade in urothelial cancer. Time point described: pretreatment peripheral blood. Sequencing was performed with immunoSEQ multiplex PCR; in TCRdb, only in-frame clones are kept and a portion is missing. Of fewer than 75,000 clones in the sample, about 90% were seen once. This sample comprised PBMCs, obtained around atezolizumab (anti-PD-L1) treatment. The source of these receptors is a man aged 65 to 85 with urothelial cancer.

The chain has TRBV2 and TRBJ2-3; 9 bases are shared with TRBD1. The germline gives CDR1 SNHLY, CDR2 FYNNEI. The V gene end was trimmed by 3 bases and the J gene end by 3 bases; junction bases not matched to a gene: 4. CDR3 length equals 15 residues. CDR3 nucleotides: TGTGCCAGCAGTGACCCGGGACAGGGTACAGATACGCAGTATTTT. Residues: CASSDPGQGTDTQYF.

Points on this clone: At the DNA level, this CDR3 is encoded by other sequences in the same sample as well. The chain links TRBV7-3 to TRBJ2-3; tentatively, D is TRBD2 (6 bases). The CDR3 is made up of 15 amino acids. Germline CDR1 SGHTA, CDR2 FQGTGA. V was cut by 2 bases and J by 0 bases, with 9 bases left in between. For the CDR3, the DNA is TGTGCCAGCAGCTTATTAGCGGCTAGCACAGATACGCAGTATTTT. Translating it yields CASSLLAASTDTQYF.

The V call is TRBV28, the J call TRBJ1-1; D gene ambiguous. V lost 2 bases and J lost 1, with 5 bases in between. CDR3 length: 13 amino acids. Germline loops: CDR1 MDHEN, CDR2 SYDVKM. The CDR3 is CASSLAGNTEAFF. For the CDR3, the DNA is TGTGCCAGCAGTTTAGCGGGGAACACTGAAGCTTTCTTT.

This clone showed up just once. The rearrangement joins TRBV10-3 to TRBJ2-3, with D possibly matching TRBD2 (5 bases). CDR1 is ENHRY, CDR2 SYGVKD, per germline. V was clipped by 0 bases and J by 4 bases, with 11 bases between them. CDR3 length equals 15 residues. The CDR3 DNA reads TGTGCCATCAGTGAGTCGGAGACACTAGCAGATACGCAGTATTTT. Its protein product is CAISESETLADTQYF.

This clone was seen just once. This sequence joins TRBV5-1 and TRBJ2-3; the D is unclear. This CDR3 contains 16 residues. Germline CDR1 SGHRS, CDR2 YFSETQ. V shed 0 bases and J shed 0 bases, with 11 bases lying between them. CDR3 nucleotides: TGCGCCAGCAGCTTGGACCCTACCTTTAGCACAGATACGCAGTATTTT. Protein: CASSLDPTFSTDTQYF.

The CDR3 DNA follows: TGTGCCAGCAGCTACCAGGGTGCGGGCACAGATACGCAGTATTTT. This translates into CASSYQGAGTDTQYF. V usage is TRBV5-4 and J usage is TRBJ2-3; the D gene is possibly TRBD1 (5 bases). The V gene lost 3 bases and the J gene lost 1 base, with 12 bases spanning the gap. CDR3 size: 15 residues. The germline V gene encodes CDR1 SGHNT and CDR2 YYREEE (reference sequence). Variable domain in full (rest from reference TRBV5-4 and TRBJ2-3): ETGVTQSPTHLIKTRGQQVTLRCSSQSGHNTVSWYQQALGQGPQFIFQYYREEENGRGNFPPRFSGLQFPNYSSELNVNALELDDSALYLCASSYQGAGTDTQYFGPGTRLTVL.

There are a few counts of this clone. The chain links TRBV5-1 to TRBJ1-1, with 7 bases matching TRBD1. Germline V gene data show CDR1 as SGHRS and CDR2 as YFSETQ. J gave up 4 bases and V 5 bases, and 14 bases lay outside the gene matches. This CDR3 is 16 amino acids long. CDR3 bases: TGCGCCAGCAGAAGAGGGGGCGGCGGGCCGGCCACTGAAGCTTTCTTT. It yields the protein CASRRGGGGPATEAFF.

The rearrangement joins TRBV19 to TRBJ1-5; a weak D match, TRBD1 (6 bases). Germline V lookup: CDR1 LNHDA, CDR2 SQIVND (reference sequence). The germline V and J ends were trimmed by 4 bases and 7 bases, with 17 bases remaining between them. CDR3 length: 15 amino acids. The CDR3 reads CASSTPTGVGQPQHF. CDR3 coding DNA: TGTGCCAGTAGTACCCCGACAGGAGTGGGACAGCCCCAGCATTTT.

The chain has TRBV9 and TRBJ2-2; 11 bases line up with TRBD1. The CDR3 is made up of 16 amino acids. V dropped 3 bases and J dropped 8; count of bases not matched to a gene: 9. Germline V gene sequence: CDR1 SGDLS, CDR2 YYNGEE. DNA for the CDR3: TGTGCCAGCAGCGCGGGACAGGGGGTTGTAGCAGGGGAGCTGTTTTTT. Residues: CASSAGQGVVAGELFF.

The chain combines TRBV19 with TRBJ1-1; a weak D match, TRBD1 (5 bases). The ends were cut back, 4 bases at V and 5 bases at J, with 17 bases in the middle. Germline V gives CDR1 LNHDA, CDR2 SQIVND (reference sequence). The CDR3 is made up of 15 amino acids. DNA for the CDR3: TGTGCCAGTAGTACGGACATTCTTAGAGATACTGAAGCTTTCTTT. Protein: CASSTDILRDTEAFF. Complete variable domain (other parts from reference TRBV19 and TRBJ1-1): DGGITQSPKYLFRKEGQNVTLSCEQNLNHDAMYWYRQDPGQGLRLIYYSQIVNDFQKGDIAEGYSVSREKKESFPLTVTSAQKNPTAFYLCASSTDILRDTEAFFGQGTRLTVV.

This chain joins TRBV23-1 and TRBJ2-2; no clear D. TRBV23-1 is an ORF; its function is uncertain. CDR3 size: 14 residues. V shed 0 bases and J shed 3 bases, with 5 bases lying between them. In DNA, the CDR3 is TGCGCCAGCAGTCAATCGGCAGACACCGGGGAGCTGTTTTTT. It is translated as CASSQSADTGELFF.

The chain combines TRBV19 with TRBJ2-7; tentatively, D is TRBD2 (8 bases). This CDR3 has 17 residues. Deletions cut 3 bases from V and 2 bases from J, with 20 bases between. CDR1 and CDR2 (germline): LNHDA, SQIVND (reference sequence). CDR3 amino acids: CASSIPNRGGQTYEQYF. The CDR3 DNA reads as TGTGCCAGTAGTATTCCGAACCGGGGGGGACAGACCTACGAGCAGTACTTC.

The V and J genes are TRBV6-5 and TRBJ2-3; no clear D gene. CDR1 and CDR2 from the germline V gene are MNHEY and SVGAGI. CDR3 size: 15 residues. The V gene lost 0 bases and the J gene lost 3 bases, with 10 bases spanning the gap. The CDR3, as DNA: TGTGCCAGCAGTTACTCCGGGTCGGGTACAGATACGCAGTATTTT. Translated: CASSYSGSGTDTQYF.

In nucleotides, the CDR3 is TGTGCCAGCAGTCATCCAGGGGGCGAGCAGTACTTC. It translates to CASSHPGGEQYF. The gene calls are TRBV7-9 and TRBJ2-7, with 7 bases aligning to TRBD1. This CDR3 spans 12 amino acids. Per germline, CDR1 SEHNR and CDR2 FQNEAQ (reference sequence). Germline trimming cut 6 bases from V and 6 bases from J; bases unmatched to any gene: 5.

The V call is TRBV5-1, the J call TRBJ2-1, with 9 bases fitting TRBD2. V gave up 5 bases and J gave up 3 bases; unmatched junction bases: 18. Germline CDR1 SGHRS, CDR2 YFSETQ. The CDR3 is 19 residues long. CDR3 in DNA: TGCGCCAGCAGTTGGGGGCTAGCGGGATTTACCCCGAACTACAATGAGCAGTTCTTC. Amino acid sequence: CASSWGLAGFTPNYNEQFF.